This T cell receptor beta chain was documented in a study of T cells in Graves' hyperthyroidism and ophthalmopathy. Across the whole study: Peripheral blood was obtained at initial diagnosis, preceding any treatment.

TCR beta CDR3 sequences were amplified from RNA transcripts. Initially, a first-round RT-PCR of the TCR CDR3 employed the HTBI primer set. TCRdb re-called the multiplex PCR reads with MiXCR, one entry per CDR3 protein. The sample has fewer than 400,000 distinct CDR3 sequences; over 11% are singletons. This clonotype was observed a few times. Antigen unknown. The study, taken as a whole, reports: Most thyroid clonotypes with frequency above 0.001 were detected in blood.

The CDR3 extends over 15 amino acids. The V segment lost 2 bases and the J segment 9 bases; nucleotides outside the gene matches: 9. Each diagnosis drew on symptoms, thyroxine, TRAb, thyroid ultrasound and orbital computed tomography findings. The PBMCs were taken from 10 ml of fresh peripheral blood. The sample comprised blood. The rearrangement links TRBV12-3 or TRBV12-4 to TRBJ2-1, with 8 bases matching TRBD1. The TCR comes from a man in his fifties with Graves' ophthalmopathy. The CDR3 coding sequence is TGTGCCAGCAGTTTACGTCTCGGACAGGGATCTGAGCAGTTCTTC. This gives the protein CASSLRLGQGSEQFF.